The 22 T cell receptor beta chains below come from one sample, sequenced in a study of T-cell memory formation after mild COVID-19. Using its own MiXCR run on the 5' RACE reads, TCRdb lists one record per CDR3 protein. The sample holds about 290,000 distinct CDR3 sequences, about 16% seen once. What was sequenced was PBMCs or a T cell subset sorted from them (not recorded which). The source is a young man who had mild COVID-19 (a few samples of this study predate the infection). Cell type and time point are not known.

This clonotype was seen many times. The chain is built from TRBV12-3 or TRBV12-4 and TRBJ2-3; 8 bases are shared with TRBD2. V shed 2 bases, J shed 5 bases, and the junction held 3 bases outside the gene matches. CDR3 length: 14 residues. The CDR3 nucleotides read TGTGCCAGCAGTTTAAGCGGGGGAGGAGATACGCAGTATTTT. It codes for CASSLSGGGDTQYF.

This clonotype has ten or more counts. The V and J genes are TRBV4-1 and TRBJ2-5; D gene ambiguous. Germline loops: CDR1 MGHRA, CDR2 YSYEKL. The CDR3 is 15 amino acids. The ends were cut back, 4 bases at V and 5 bases at J, with 17 bases in the middle. For the CDR3, the DNA is TGCGCCAGCAGCCGTAGTACCAGTGGATCGGAGACCCAGTACTTC. The encoded protein is CASSRSTSGSETQYF.

This rearrangement joins TRBV25-1 to TRBJ1-2; possibly TRBD1 for D (5 bases). This CDR3 is built from 13 residues. Germline-derived CDR1 and CDR2 are MGHDK and SYGVNS. The V and J ends lost 2 bases and 2 bases respectively, with 6 bases between them. The CDR3 is CASSEGDNYGYTF. The CDR3 bases are TGTGCCAGCAGTGAAGGGGACAACTATGGCTACACCTTC.

There are a few counts of this clonotype. The V call is TRBV6-2 or TRBV6-3, the J call TRBJ2-7; TRBD1 matches 7 bases. There are 14 residues in the CDR3. The J segment lost 0 bases and the V segment lost 5 bases, leaving 4 bases of the junction unmatched. Germline lookup yields CDR1 MNHEY and CDR2 SVGEGT. Here the CDR3 DNA reads TGTGCCAGCAGTCAGGGACAGAGCTCCTACGAGCAGTACTTC. It specifies CASSQGQSSYEQYF.

The CDR3 DNA is TGTGCCATCAGTGGAGTGACAGCGGCCGGCTACACCTTC. Translation: CAISGVTAAGYTF. The chain employs TRBV10-3 and TRBJ1-2, with D possibly TRBD1 on 5 matching bases. This CDR3 comprises 13 residues. The germline gives CDR1 ENHRY, CDR2 SYGVKD. The ends were cut back, 4 bases at V and 8 bases at J, with 14 bases in the middle.

This chain uses TRBV13 with TRBJ1-5; D ambiguous. Trimming left V 0 bases short and J 7 bases short, with 7 bases between. Germline assignment: CDR1 PRHDT and CDR2 FYEKMQ (reference sequence). The CDR3 totals 13 residues. Written as DNA, the CDR3 is TGTGCCAGCAGCTTAGGGACTCAACAGCCCCAGCATTTT. Residues: CASSLGTQQPQHF.

The J gene is TRBJ2-3, the V gene TRBV6-5; no clear D. CDR3 length: 13 residues. Trimming left V 9 bases short and J 2 bases short, with 12 bases between. Germline CDR1 reads MNHEY; CDR2 reads SVGAGI. CDR3 sequence reads: CASQTLNTDTQYF. The CDR3 nucleotides are TGTGCCAGTCAGACACTCAACACAGATACGCAGTATTTT.

The rearrangement links TRBV4-1 to TRBJ1-1, with a tentative D call TRBD1 (5 bases). The CDR3 consists of 14 residues. Trimming cost V 0 bases and J 5 bases, with 10 bases left between them. Germline CDR1 is MGHRA and CDR2 is YSYEKL. CDR3 sequence (DNA): TGCGCCAGCAGCCAAGATTTAGGGGCAACTGAAGCTTTCTTT. Protein product: CASSQDLGATEAFF.

The rearrangement links TRBV5-1 to TRBJ1-1; D is unresolved. CDR1 SGHRS and CDR2 YFSETQ come from the germline V gene. CDR3 size: 14 residues. Between the trimmed V and J ends, which lost 1 base and 3 bases, there was a span of 10 bases. CDR3 amino acids: CASSLLGADTEAFF. The CDR3 DNA is TGCGCCAGCAGCTTGTTGGGAGCCGACACTGAAGCTTTCTTT.

The rearrangement uses TRBV18 and TRBJ1-1; D unclear. The V gene lost 2 bases and the J gene lost 5 bases, with 15 bases spanning the gap. The CDR3 contains 15 residues. In germline, CDR1 is KGHSH, CDR2 LQKENI. CDR3 region: CASSPSDTRRTEAFF. CDR3 coding DNA: TGTGCCAGCTCACCATCCGACACCCGAAGGACTGAAGCTTTCTTT.

This clonotype appeared many times. The chain uses TRBV6-6 and TRBJ1-2; D remains unclear. The V end lost 5 bases, the J end lost 5 bases, and 6 bases lay between the germline ends. Germline V gene lookup returns CDR1 MNHNY and CDR2 SVGAGI (reference sequence). This CDR3 spans 11 amino acids. The CDR3 sequence is CASSLTYGYTF. The CDR3 DNA sequence: TGTGCCAGCAGTCTAACGTATGGCTACACCTTC.

This clonotype was recorded at least ten times. The chain uses TRBV5-1 and TRBJ2-7; D gene ambiguous. The germline V gene encodes CDR1 SGHRS and CDR2 YFSETQ. The length of the CDR3 is 14 residues. V gave up 4 bases and J gave up 0 bases, with 11 bases separating them. In DNA form, the CDR3 reads TGCGCCAGCAGCCAAGACGCCGCCTCCTACGAGCAGTACTTC. Translating gives CASSQDAASYEQYF.

This clonotype has a handful of counts. The chain uses TRBV4-3 and TRBJ1-2; D is possibly TRBD1 (5 bases). Germline-derived CDR1 and CDR2 are LGHNA and YSLEER. CDR3 length: 17 amino acids. V lost 1 base to trimming and J lost 4 bases, with 19 bases between them. CDR3 amino acids: CASSQALAGHGIYGYTF. Written as DNA, the CDR3 is TGCGCCAGCAGCCAAGCTCTCGCGGGGCACGGGATCTATGGCTACACCTTC.

The rearrangement joins TRBV14 to TRBJ2-1; perhaps TRBD1 as D (5 bases). CDR3 length: 15 residues. Trimming stripped 1 base from V and 4 bases from J, with 11 bases between. Germline V CDR1 and CDR2: SGHDN, FVKESK. CDR3 in amino acids: CASSQGQYGYNEQFF. DNA for the CDR3: TGTGCCAGCAGCCAAGGACAGTATGGATACAATGAGCAGTTCTTC.

V gene TRBV10-3 combines with J gene TRBJ2-7; the match to TRBD1 covers 10 bases. This CDR3 comprises 13 residues. The germline gives CDR1 ENHRY, CDR2 SYGVKD. The junction had 1 base not matched to a gene; V was cut back by 5 bases and J by 3 bases. The CDR3 loop is CAISRDRGYEQYV. The CDR3 nucleotides read TGTGCCATCAGTCGGGACAGGGGCTACGAGCAGTACGTC.

The chain has TRBV19 and TRBJ2-4; D call uncertain. V dropped 5 bases and J dropped 6 bases, with 8 bases sitting between them. CDR1 is LNHDA, CDR2 SQIVND, per germline (reference sequence). This CDR3 spans 12 amino acids. The CDR3 coding sequence is TGTGCCAGTAGTTCCTGGGGAAACATTCAGTACTTC. Encoded protein: CASSSWGNIQYF.

This clonotype turned up a few times. V is TRBV4-3 and J is TRBJ1-2; D may be TRBD1 (5 bases). With 3 bases removed from V and 2 bases from J, the gap between germline ends came to 10 bases. The germline CDR1 and CDR2 sequences are LGHNA and YSLEER. CDR3 length: 14 residues. CDR3 region: CASSHRDGNYGYTF. In DNA form, the CDR3 reads TGCGCCAGCAGCCACAGGGATGGGAACTATGGCTACACCTTC.

This clonotype came up a few times. V and J are TRBV29-1 and TRBJ2-3; 7 nucleotides align to TRBD1. The J segment lost 0 bases and the V segment lost 4 bases, leaving 7 bases of the junction unmatched. Germline CDR1 SQVTM, CDR2 ANQGSEA. The CDR3 sequence is 15 residues long. CDR3 DNA: TGCAGCGTTGCCCCTGGGACAGCGAGCACAGATACGCAGTATTTT. Its translation: CSVAPGTASTDTQYF.

In this sample, this clonotype turned up many times. The chain links TRBV6-5 to TRBJ1-4, with D possibly matching TRBD1 (6 bases). Per germline, CDR1 MNHEY and CDR2 SVGAGI. The CDR3 totals 15 residues. Trimming removed 2 bases at V and 4 bases at J, with 11 bases between. CDR3 DNA sequence: TGTGCCAGCAGTTACCAACAGGGCGGTAATGAAAAACTGTTTTTT. This sequence encodes CASSYQQGGNEKLFF.

This clonotype appeared many times. The J gene is TRBJ1-2, the V gene TRBV5-1, with D maybe TRBD1 (5 bases). The CDR3 contains 14 residues. Trimming cost V 7 bases and J 0 bases, with 13 bases left between them. Looked up from germline, CDR1 is SGHRS and CDR2 is YFSETQ. The CDR3 sequence is CASASTATNYGYTF. The CDR3 nucleotides are TGCGCCAGCGCCTCGACAGCGACTAACTATGGCTACACCTTC.

V gene TRBV6-5 combines with J gene TRBJ1-6; tentative D call: TRBD1 (5 bases). Per the germline V gene, CDR1 is MNHEY and CDR2 is SVGAGI. Trimming stripped 3 bases from V and 12 bases from J, with 12 bases between. This CDR3 spans 13 amino acids. This CDR3 is CASSYEGWGPLHF. Here the CDR3 DNA reads TGTGCCAGCAGTTATGAGGGGTGGGGACCCCTCCACTTT.

The chain joins TRBV20-1 to TRBJ2-7; no firm D call. Per germline, CDR1 DFQATT and CDR2 SNEGSKA (reference sequence). V lost 0 bases, J lost 6 bases, and 18 bases lay in between. The CDR3 is made up of 15 amino acids. CDR3 sequence reads: CSARDHSTPAREQYF. The CDR3 DNA sequence: TGCAGTGCTAGAGATCACTCAACCCCAGCACGCGAGCAGTACTTC.